This T cell receptor beta chain was retrieved from a study of tumor-infiltrating lymphocytes in primary liver carcinoma. The CDR3 spans 11 residues. Trimming cost V 6 bases and J 11 bases, with 13 bases left between them. This clonotype was counted many times. From roughly 0.55 ug of total RNA, TCR beta-specific cDNA was reverse-transcribed using a constant-region primer. Each TCR beta library was derived from three nested multiplex PCR rounds that employed slightly modified ARM-PCR. A C-beta reverse primer and TRBV1-TRBV30 forward primers served in each of the first two PCR rounds, at approximately 10 cycles apiece. TCRdb ran MiXCR on the multiplex PCR reads and lists one entry per CDR3 protein. Of a few hundred thousand distinct CDR3 sequences listed, more than 55% are singletons. The study extracted blood RNA from unsorted whole blood and also extracted germline DNA.

The receptor was isolated from a woman aged 25-40 years with primary liver carcinoma and hepatitis B virus infection. Material for sequencing was peripheral blood. The chain has TRBV12-3 or TRBV12-4 and TRBJ1-1; tentative D call: TRBD1 (5 bases). The CDR3 spells CASRGTSAAFF. DNA for the CDR3: TGTGCCAGCAGGGGGACTTCTGCGGCTTTCTTT.